The rows below give T cell receptor beta chains drawn from one sample of a study of T cell responses to AZD1222 COVID-19 vaccine. Some clones are missing from TCRdb's copy, which holds only in-frame ones; the method was immunoSEQ multiplex PCR. The sample lists 95,000 to 100,000 clones, approximately 84% occurring once. The starting material was peripheral blood, obtained 28 days after the second AZD1222 dose. The receptor source for this set is an adult who received the AZD1222 COVID-19 vaccine. Each CDR3 is given with its conserved first and last residue. The order of the fields is V gene, CDR3 length, clone size, D gene, J gene, CDR3 protein, CDR3 DNA. The D gene is left open where the match is weak. Only some rows state a clone size, as once, few, many or a class for expanded clones.

TRBV6-2/TRBV6-3	15	once	-	TRBJ1-5	CASSYPTGMSGPQHF	TGTGCCAGCAGTTACCCGACGGGAATGTCGGGGCCCCAGCATTTT
TRBV5-6	14	-	-	TRBJ2-5	CASSLGAAMKTQYF	TGTGCCAGCAGCTTGGGGGCAGCGATGAAGACCCAGTACTTC
TRBV27	17	-	TRBD2	TRBJ2-3	CASSLWAAGEGTDTQYF	TGTGCCAGCAGTTTATGGGCGGCGGGAGAGGGGACAGATACGCAGTATTTT
TRBV5-1	14	-	TRBD2	TRBJ2-1	CASSFAASGNEQFF	TGCGCCAGCAGCTTCGCGGCTAGCGGGAATGAGCAGTTCTTC
TRBV7-9	16	once	-	TRBJ2-3	CASSPRTELSTHTQYF	TGTGCCAGCAGCCCCCGGACAGAACTCAGCACGCATACGCAGTATTTT
TRBV5-3	17	once	-	TRBJ1-5	CARRSKQETRGNQPQHF	TGTGCCAGAAGATCTAAACAGGAAACAAGGGGCAATCAGCCCCAGCATTTT
TRBV14	14	-	-	TRBJ1-6	CASSAVPYNSPLHF	TGTGCCAGCAGCGCCGTACCCTATAATTCACCCCTCCACTTT
TRBV7-2	17	few	-	TRBJ2-2	CASSFVERAMNTGELFF	TGTGCCAGCAGCTTTGTGGAGCGGGCGATGAACACCGGGGAGCTGTTTTTT
TRBV24-1	11	-	-	TRBJ1-1	CATSAGPEAFF	TGTGCCACCAGTGCGGGGCCTGAAGCTTTCTTT
TRBV5-4	14	-	-	TRBJ2-3	CAISNRIGARTQYF	TGTGCCATCTCGAACAGAATCGGCGCACGGACGCAGTATTTT
TRBV2	14	-	TRBD1	TRBJ1-1	CASSGDRGNTEAFF	TGTGCCAGCAGTGGGGACAGGGGGAACACTGAAGCTTTCTTT
TRBV19	13	-	-	TRBJ1-1	CASSSSGRWKAFF	TGTGCCAGTAGTTCCTCGGGCAGATGGAAAGCTTTCTTT
TRBV6-5	15	-	TRBD2	TRBJ2-1	CASSSISGRAHEQFF	TGTGCCAGCAGTTCCATTAGCGGGAGGGCCCATGAGCAGTTCTTC
TRBV12-3/TRBV12-4	12	-	-	TRBJ1-5	CASSFRGTPQHF	TGTGCCAGCAGTTTCCGGGGGACGCCCCAGCATTTT
TRBV4-1	16	-	TRBD1	TRBJ1-5	CASSQVRQGTNQPQHF	TGCGCCAGCAGCCAAGTCCGACAGGGGACCAATCAGCCCCAGCATTTT
TRBV3-1/TRBV3-2	15	-	TRBD1	TRBJ1-1	CASSQAGGAVYEAFF	TGTGCCAGCAGCCAAGCAGGGGGCGCGGTCTATGAAGCTTTCTTT
TRBV9	16	-	-	TRBJ1-2	CASSVEGFGSLYGYTF	TGTGCCAGCAGCGTAGAGGGTTTCGGCAGTCTCTATGGCTACACCTTC
TRBV6-1	17	-	-	TRBJ1-3	CASSAAPLGAGQGTIYF	TGTGCCAGCAGTGCCGCCCCCTTAGGGGCAGGGCAGGGCACCATATATTTT
TRBV18	16	-	-	TRBJ1-5	CASSNRGPYSNQPQHF	TGTGCCAGCTCGAATCGGGGACCTTATAGCAATCAGCCCCAGCATTTT
TRBV6-2/TRBV6-3	12	-	-	TRBJ2-5	CASSYAAGTQYF	TGTGCCAGCAGTTACGCTGCCGGGACCCAGTACTTC
TRBV10-2	12	few	-	TRBJ1-1	CASSLGSTEAFF	TGCGCCAGCAGCCTAGGGAGCACTGAAGCTTTCTTT
TRBV10-3	14	-	-	TRBJ2-2	CAISGQKITGELFF	TGTGCCATCAGCGGGCAGAAAATCACCGGGGAGCTGTTTTTT
TRBV19	17	-	-	TRBJ1-4	CASSILPRIATNEKLFF	TGTGCCAGTAGTATATTACCGAGGATTGCAACTAATGAAAAACTGTTTTTT
TRBV7-3	15	-	-	TRBJ2-2	CASSLQGPTTGELFF	TGTGCCAGCAGCCTCCAGGGTCCCACCACCGGGGAGCTGTTTTTT
TRBV6-1	14	-	-	TRBJ1-3	CASSEGSSGNTIYF	TGTGCCAGCAGTGAGGGCAGCTCTGGAAACACCATATATTTT
TRBV4-3	16	many	-	TRBJ2-3	CASSRTLSREGDTQYF	TGCGCCAGCAGCCGAACCCTGAGCCGGGAAGGAGATACGCAGTATTTT
TRBV25-1	15	-	-	TRBJ1-2	CASTPLGEGLDGYTF	TGTGCCAGCACTCCCCTTGGGGAGGGGCTCGATGGCTACACCTTC
TRBV12-3/TRBV12-4	12	-	-	TRBJ2-7	CASSLGSYEQYF	TGTGCCAGCAGTTTAGGCTCCTACGAGCAGTACTTC
TRBV6-5	13	-	TRBD1	TRBJ1-5	CASSQTGNQPQHF	TGTGCCAGCAGCCAGACAGGGAATCAGCCCCAGCATTTT
TRBV7-9	15	-	TRBD2	TRBJ2-3	CASSRAGVQSDTQYF	TGTGCCAGCAGCCGGGCGGGAGTTCAATCAGATACGCAGTATTTT
TRBV27	22	-	-	TRBJ2-7	CASSALRGLEQYFGRRGLEQYF	-
TRBV5-1	15	few	TRBD2	TRBJ2-1	CASNPSGGHYNEQFF	TGCGCCAGCAACCCTAGCGGGGGGCACTACAATGAGCAGTTCTTC
TRBV3-1/TRBV3-2	12	-	-	TRBJ1-2	CASSQSSWGYTF	TGTGCCAGCAGCCAATCCTCTTGGGGCTACACCTTC
TRBV27	15	-	-	TRBJ1-5	CASSLLSGSNQPQHF	TGTGCCAGCAGTTTACTAAGCGGCAGCAATCAGCCCCAGCATTTT
TRBV18	19	-	-	TRBJ2-7	CASSLTWQPRDRSEYEQYF	TGTGCCAGCTCACTTACTTGGCAGCCGAGAGACCGCTCGGAGTACGAGCAGTACTTC
TRBV19	16	-	TRBD1	TRBJ1-2	CASSIFPTGGLYGYTF	TGTGCCAGTAGCATCTTCCCGACAGGGGGACTTTATGGCTACACCTTC
TRBV7-8	13	-	-	TRBJ1-1	CASRISGKGEAFF	TGTGCCAGCAGGATCAGTGGGAAGGGCGAAGCTTTCTTT
TRBV5-4	17	-	-	TRBJ2-3	CASSPHNTGRPTDTQYF	TGTGCCAGCAGCCCACATAATACGGGGCGGCCCACAGATACGCAGTATTTT
TRBV9	14	-	TRBD1	TRBJ1-2	CASSVDRDEYGYTF	TGTGCCAGCAGCGTGGACAGGGATGAGTATGGCTACACCTTC
TRBV5-1	14	-	-	TRBJ1-2	CASSLEGSFYGYTF	TGCGCCAGCAGCTTGGAAGGGTCTTTCTATGGCTACACCTTC
TRBV5-1	14	-	TRBD1	TRBJ1-5	CASSLGQGAQPQHF	TGCGCCAGCAGCTTGGGGCAGGGGGCCCAGCCCCAGCATTTT
TRBV10-2	14	-	-	TRBJ1-1	CASSEDGGNTEAFF	TGCGCCAGCAGTGAGGATGGGGGCAACACTGAAGCTTTCTTT
TRBV18	15	-	-	TRBJ1-3	CASSQGINSGNTIYF	TGTGCCAGCTCCCAAGGGATAAACTCTGGAAACACCATATATTTT
TRBV7-9	13	-	TRBD1	TRBJ2-7	CASLLQGAAEQYF	TGTGCCAGCCTGCTGCAGGGGGCCGCCGAGCAGTACTTC
TRBV6-1	12	-	-	TRBJ2-7	CASSEYSYEQYF	TGTGCCAGCAGTGAATACTCCTACGAGCAGTACTTC
TRBV28	14	-	-	TRBJ2-1	CASSAGGTYNEQFF	TGTGCCAGCAGTGCCGGGGGTACCTACAATGAGCAGTTCTTC
TRBV19	15	-	-	TRBJ1-6	CASSIYQGGNSPLHF	TGTGCCAGTAGTATATACCAGGGAGGGAATTCACCCCTCCACTTT
TRBV7-2	13	-	-	TRBJ2-7	CASSPPQIHEQYF	TGTGCCAGCAGCCCCCCCCAAATCCACGAGCAGTACTTC
TRBV19	13	-	TRBD2	TRBJ2-3	CAAGGRTTDTQYF	TGTGCCGCGGGGGGCCGCACCACAGATACGCAGTATTTT
TRBV7-2	15	once	-	TRBJ2-2	CASSFWGQHTGELFF	TGTGCCAGCAGCTTTTGGGGCCAGCACACAGGGGAGCTGTTTTTT
TRBV7-2	12	-	-	TRBJ1-2	CASSLADYGYTF	TGTGCCAGCAGCTTAGCGGACTATGGCTACACCTTC
TRBV10-3	13	-	TRBD1	TRBJ2-7	CALRQGFSYEQYF	TGTGCCCTCCGACAGGGATTTTCCTACGAGCAGTACTTC
TRBV5-5	16	-	-	TRBJ1-2	CASSLGGTSGAYGYTF	TGTGCCAGCAGCTTGGGGGGGACCTCTGGAGCCTATGGCTACACCTTC
TRBV3-1/TRBV3-2	15	-	TRBD1	TRBJ2-7	CASSAGTADTYEQYF	TGTGCCAGCAGCGCCGGGACAGCTGACACCTACGAGCAGTACTTC
TRBV10-1	15	few	TRBD1	TRBJ2-7	CASRRGQGLLAEQYF	TGCGCCAGCAGAAGAGGACAGGGGTTGTTAGCCGAGCAGTACTTC